These T cell receptor beta chains were read from a single sample in a study of T cell repertoires in cytomegalovirus infection. TCRdb processed the reads anew with MiXCR; each CDR3 protein has one entry. The data hold around 630,000 distinct CDR3 sequences, with about 24% observed a single time. Specimen: CD8+ T cells from PBMCs. These receptor sequences come from a human donor in good health (CMV status not recorded). Some clones in this sample may be carry-over from other donors' samples. CDR3s include the opening cysteine and the closing phenylalanine or tryptophan. Each record gives: V gene, J gene, D gene, clone size, CDR3 DNA, CDR3 protein. A D gene is named only where the DNA matches it firmly. For some rows the clone size is stated as once, few or many, or as a class when expanded; others skip it.

V gene: TRBV18; J gene: TRBJ1-5; D gene: TRBD1; clone size: few; CDR3 DNA: TGTGCCAGCTCACCAGGGACAGGGATAAGCAATCAGCCCCAGCATTTT; CDR3 protein: CASSPGTGISNQPQHF
V gene: TRBV6-5; J gene: TRBJ2-7; D gene: -; clone size: few; CDR3 DNA: TGTGCCAGCAGTAACCGGGAAGAGCAGTACTTC; CDR3 protein: CASSNREEQYF
V gene: TRBV7-6; J gene: TRBJ2-5; D gene: TRBD2; clone size: -; CDR3 DNA: TGTGCCAGCAGCTCGCCGGGACTAGCGATAAAACACCACCAAGAGACCCAGTACTTC; CDR3 protein: CASSSPGLAIKHHQETQYF
V gene: TRBV19; J gene: TRBJ1-1; D gene: -; clone size: -; CDR3 DNA: TGTGCCAGTAGTCCACAGGACAGCTTGCGGACTGAAGCTTTCTTT; CDR3 protein: CASSPQDSLRTEAFF
V gene: TRBV7-6; J gene: TRBJ2-2; D gene: TRBD1; clone size: many; CDR3 DNA: TGTGCCAGCAGCTCCTGGACACAGGGGGACACCGGGGAGCTGTTTTTT; CDR3 protein: CASSSWTQGDTGELFF
V gene: TRBV6-6; J gene: TRBJ1-2; D gene: -; clone size: few; CDR3 DNA: TGTGCCAGCACCTGGACAGAAACTAACTATGGCTACACCTTC; CDR3 protein: CASTWTETNYGYTF
V gene: TRBV6-5; J gene: TRBJ1-5; D gene: TRBD1; clone size: many; CDR3 DNA: TGTGCCAGCAGTCAAAGGGGGCTTGGCAATCAGCCCCAGCATTTT; CDR3 protein: CASSQRGLGNQPQHF
V gene: TRBV7-9; J gene: TRBJ2-2; D gene: -; clone size: once; CDR3 DNA: TGTGCCAGCAGCTTGGGGGCGCGTGCCGGGGAGCTGTTTTTT; CDR3 protein: CASSLGARAGELFF
V gene: TRBV6-5; J gene: TRBJ2-4; D gene: -; clone size: -; CDR3 DNA: TGTGCCAGCAGTTACGTCTCGGGGGTCAGCCCCAAAAACATTCAGTACTTC; CDR3 protein: CASSYVSGVSPKNIQYF
V gene: TRBV7-6; J gene: TRBJ2-1; D gene: TRBD1; clone size: many; CDR3 DNA: TGTGCCAGCAGCCCGGGGACAGGGGCCAGTAAGTTCTTC; CDR3 protein: CASSPGTGASKFF
V gene: TRBV7-9; J gene: TRBJ2-2; D gene: -; clone size: -; CDR3 DNA: TGTGCCAGATCCGGGGTGTTAACCGGGGAGCTGTTTTTT; CDR3 protein: CARSGVLTGELFF
V gene: TRBV6-2/TRBV6-3; J gene: TRBJ1-2; D gene: -; clone size: few; CDR3 DNA: TGTGCCAGCAGTTACTCGAGACCAAGGCAAGGCTACACCTTC; CDR3 protein: CASSYSRPRQGYTF
V gene: TRBV2; J gene: TRBJ2-3; D gene: -; clone size: few; CDR3 DNA: TGTGCCAGCACGGGGTCAGGGGTCACAGATACGCAGTATTTT; CDR3 protein: CASTGSGVTDTQYF
V gene: TRBV6-4; J gene: TRBJ2-3; D gene: TRBD1; clone size: -; CDR3 DNA: TGTGCCAGCAGTGCCACGACAGGGGGCACAGATACGCAGTCTTTT; CDR3 protein: CASSATTGGTDTQSF
V gene: TRBV13; J gene: TRBJ2-7; D gene: -; clone size: -; CDR3 DNA: TGTGCCAGCAGCTTAGGCCGCAACAGCGCCTACGAGCAGTACTTC; CDR3 protein: CASSLGRNSAYEQYF
V gene: TRBV29-1; J gene: TRBJ2-1; D gene: -; clone size: -; CDR3 DNA: TGCAGCGCTGAAGTTGGTTATGGGAGGAGTGAGCAGTTCTTC; CDR3 protein: CSAEVGYGRSEQFF
V gene: TRBV7-2; J gene: TRBJ2-1; D gene: TRBD2; clone size: many; CDR3 DNA: TGTGCCAGCAGCTTAGAACTAGCGGGGGGGCGCGATGAGCAGTTCTTC; CDR3 protein: CASSLELAGGRDEQFF
V gene: TRBV7-9; J gene: TRBJ1-1; D gene: -; clone size: few; CDR3 DNA: TGTGCCAGCAGCTTAGATTACACTGAAGCTTTCTTT; CDR3 protein: CASSLDYTEAFF
V gene: TRBV20-1; J gene: TRBJ2-7; D gene: TRBD2; clone size: few; CDR3 DNA: TGCAGTGCTAGGCCGTTGGGGGGGAAATACTACGAGCAGTACTTC; CDR3 protein: CSARPLGGKYYEQYF
V gene: TRBV28; J gene: TRBJ1-1; D gene: -; clone size: many; CDR3 DNA: TGTGCCAGCAGTTTAGATCCGGAGGGGAAGAACACTGAAGCTTTCTTT; CDR3 protein: CASSLDPEGKNTEAFF
V gene: TRBV7-9; J gene: TRBJ2-2; D gene: -; clone size: many; CDR3 DNA: TGTGCCAAGGAGGGGGCCACCGGGGAGCTGTTTTTT; CDR3 protein: CAKEGATGELFF
V gene: TRBV7-9; J gene: TRBJ2-7; D gene: -; clone size: many; CDR3 DNA: TGTGCCAGCAGCCCCCGGCGGGGATTCTCCGAGCAGTACTTC; CDR3 protein: CASSPRRGFSEQYF
V gene: TRBV6-1; J gene: TRBJ2-5; D gene: -; clone size: few; CDR3 DNA: TGTGCCAGCAGTGAGGACCGTAGGGGATACTCCCAAGAGACCCAGTACTTC; CDR3 protein: CASSEDRRGYSQETQYF
V gene: TRBV29-1; J gene: TRBJ2-3; D gene: TRBD1; clone size: -; CDR3 DNA: TGCAGCGCCGAGGGGGCTCAGGTTTCGGGCACAGATACGCAGTATTTT; CDR3 protein: CSAEGAQVSGTDTQYF
V gene: TRBV2; J gene: TRBJ2-4; D gene: TRBD2; clone size: -; CDR3 DNA: TGTGCCAGCAGTAACCCGGGACTAGCGAACCACATTCAGTACTTC; CDR3 protein: CASSNPGLANHIQYF
V gene: TRBV7-2; J gene: TRBJ2-7; D gene: TRBD1; clone size: -; CDR3 DNA: TGTGCCAGCAGCTTAGTTAGGGACAGGGGCTACGAGCAGTACTTC; CDR3 protein: CASSLVRDRGYEQYF
V gene: TRBV11-1; J gene: TRBJ2-1; D gene: TRBD2; clone size: -; CDR3 DNA: TGTGCCAGCAGCTTACCTAGCGGGGGCTCTGATGAGCAGTTCTTC; CDR3 protein: CASSLPSGGSDEQFF
V gene: TRBV2; J gene: TRBJ1-1; D gene: -; clone size: few; CDR3 DNA: TGTGCCAGCAGTTCCTACGGGGACACTGAAGCTTTCTTT; CDR3 protein: CASSSYGDTEAFF
V gene: TRBV7-8; J gene: TRBJ2-6; D gene: -; clone size: many; CDR3 DNA: TGTGCCAGCAGCAGAAGTCAGGGGCCCCCCTCCTTCTCTGGGGCCAACGTCCTGACTTTC; CDR3 protein: CASSRSQGPPSFSGANVLTF
V gene: TRBV4-1; J gene: TRBJ1-1; D gene: TRBD1; clone size: few; CDR3 DNA: TGCGCCAGCAGCCAAGATCACAGGGGGCACACTGAAGCTTTCTTT; CDR3 protein: CASSQDHRGHTEAFF
V gene: TRBV3-1; J gene: TRBJ2-2; D gene: -; clone size: few; CDR3 DNA: TGTGCCAGCAGCCAAGCCCGGGGAGTGGGGGCACCGGGGGAGCTGTTTTTT; CDR3 protein: CASSQARGVGAPGELFF
V gene: TRBV12-3/TRBV12-4; J gene: TRBJ2-5; D gene: -; clone size: -; CDR3 DNA: TGTGCCAGCAGCATACAGGGCAACCAAGAGACCCAGTACTTC; CDR3 protein: CASSIQGNQETQYF
V gene: TRBV3-1; J gene: TRBJ2-7; D gene: TRBD1; clone size: few; CDR3 DNA: TGTGCCAGCAGCCCGACCGGGACAGGGTTCTACGAGCAGTACTTC; CDR3 protein: CASSPTGTGFYEQYF
V gene: TRBV29-1; J gene: TRBJ1-2; D gene: -; clone size: -; CDR3 DNA: TGCAGCGTTGATCTTCGCTATGGCTACACCTTC; CDR3 protein: CSVDLRYGYTF
V gene: TRBV6-1; J gene: TRBJ2-3; D gene: TRBD1; clone size: -; CDR3 DNA: TGTGCCAGCAGTGGGCTTACAGGGGCAGATACGCAGTATTTT; CDR3 protein: CASSGLTGADTQYF
V gene: TRBV29-1; J gene: TRBJ2-3; D gene: -; clone size: few; CDR3 DNA: TGCAGCGTCTCAGGTGTGTCTCGCACAGATACGCAGTATTTT; CDR3 protein: CSVSGVSRTDTQYF
V gene: TRBV6-6; J gene: TRBJ2-2; D gene: -; clone size: many; CDR3 DNA: TGTGCCAGCAGCCGAACAGGGCCCGGGGAGCTGTTTTTT; CDR3 protein: CASSRTGPGELFF
V gene: TRBV29-1; J gene: TRBJ2-6; D gene: -; clone size: -; CDR3 DNA: TGCAGCGTTGAAGAGTTTGGGGGGGGCGGGGCCAACGTCCTGACTTTC; CDR3 protein: CSVEEFGGGGANVLTF
V gene: TRBV27; J gene: TRBJ2-5; D gene: -; clone size: -; CDR3 DNA: TGTGCCAGCAGTGGCAGACGGGAGATAGAGACCCAGTACTTC; CDR3 protein: CASSGRREIETQYF
V gene: TRBV7-9; J gene: TRBJ2-1; D gene: TRBD1; clone size: few; CDR3 DNA: TGTGCCAGCAGCACCGACAGGGCGAATGAGCAGTTCTTC; CDR3 protein: CASSTDRANEQFF
V gene: TRBV6-2/TRBV6-3; J gene: TRBJ2-1; D gene: -; clone size: few; CDR3 DNA: TGTGCCAGCAGTTACTCGAGCCGTATCTCCTACAATGAGCAGTTCTTC; CDR3 protein: CASSYSSRISYNEQFF
V gene: TRBV20-1; J gene: TRBJ2-1; D gene: -; clone size: -; CDR3 DNA: TGCAGTGCTAGAGAGCGGACCAGGCCGTACAATGAGCAGTTCTTC; CDR3 protein: CSARERTRPYNEQFF
V gene: TRBV7-6; J gene: TRBJ2-5; D gene: TRBD1; clone size: -; CDR3 DNA: TGTGCCAGCACCCTATCGGACAGGGCCGGAGAGACCCAGTACTTC; CDR3 protein: CASTLSDRAGETQYF
V gene: TRBV9; J gene: TRBJ1-1; D gene: -; clone size: -; CDR3 DNA: TGTGCCAGCAGGCCCCAAGGGGTGGATGCGAACACTGAAGCTTTCTTT; CDR3 protein: CASRPQGVDANTEAFF
V gene: TRBV7-9; J gene: TRBJ2-1; D gene: -; clone size: many; CDR3 DNA: TGTGCCAGCAGCACCACGGACAGACCCTACAATGAGCAGTTCTTC; CDR3 protein: CASSTTDRPYNEQFF
V gene: TRBV5-4; J gene: TRBJ1-1; D gene: -; clone size: -; CDR3 DNA: TGTGCCAGCAGCTTGGCGGGGCCTGAAACTGAAGCTTTCTTT; CDR3 protein: CASSLAGPETEAFF
V gene: TRBV7-9; J gene: TRBJ1-1; D gene: TRBD1; clone size: few; CDR3 DNA: TGTGCCAGCAGCTTTCCAACAGGGGGGTACACTGAAGCTTTCTTT; CDR3 protein: CASSFPTGGYTEAFF
V gene: TRBV7-3; J gene: TRBJ2-2; D gene: TRBD1; clone size: many; CDR3 DNA: TGTGCCAGCAGCCCTTTGACAGGGGAGTTTAACACCGGGGAGCTGTTTTTT; CDR3 protein: CASSPLTGEFNTGELFF
V gene: TRBV12-3/TRBV12-4; J gene: TRBJ2-5; D gene: TRBD1; clone size: -; CDR3 DNA: TGTGCCAGCAGTTTAAGACGGGACAGGGTTCAAGAGACCCAGTACTTC; CDR3 protein: CASSLRRDRVQETQYF
V gene: TRBV2; J gene: TRBJ2-1; D gene: TRBD2; clone size: once; CDR3 DNA: TGTGCCAGCAGTCCTCAACCCCTAGCGGGGGGGTCCAATGAGCAGTTCTTC; CDR3 protein: CASSPQPLAGGSNEQFF
V gene: TRBV20-1; J gene: TRBJ1-3; D gene: -; clone size: -; CDR3 DNA: TGCAGTGCTAGAGACGCAGGGGCTGGAAACACCATATATTTT; CDR3 protein: CSARDAGAGNTIYF
V gene: TRBV28; J gene: TRBJ2-1; D gene: TRBD2; clone size: -; CDR3 DNA: TGTGCCAGCAGCCCCTGGCTCCGGAGCGGGGCCTTATACAATGAGCAGTTCTTC; CDR3 protein: CASSPWLRSGALYNEQFF
V gene: TRBV19; J gene: TRBJ1-1; D gene: TRBD1; clone size: -; CDR3 DNA: TGTGCCAGTAGTCTAATCCGGGACAGGGCCACTGAAGCTTTCTTT; CDR3 protein: CASSLIRDRATEAFF
V gene: TRBV6-2/TRBV6-3; J gene: TRBJ2-2; D gene: -; clone size: many; CDR3 DNA: TGTGCCAGCAGTGCGGGTTACAACACCGGGGAGCTGTTTTTT; CDR3 protein: CASSAGYNTGELFF
V gene: TRBV7-9; J gene: TRBJ2-1; D gene: TRBD2; clone size: few; CDR3 DNA: TGTGCCAGCAGCGCGCCGGTAGCGGGGGGGCGACCTTCCTACAATGAGCAGTTCTTC; CDR3 protein: CASSAPVAGGRPSYNEQFF
V gene: TRBV7-3; J gene: TRBJ2-3; D gene: -; clone size: few; CDR3 DNA: TGTGCCAGCAGCTTTACAGGGAGCGCAGATACGCAGTATTTT; CDR3 protein: CASSFTGSADTQYF
V gene: TRBV6-5; J gene: TRBJ2-1; D gene: TRBD2; clone size: few; CDR3 DNA: TGTGCCAGCAGTTACTCGGCGGGGGGCGGACAGTTCTTC; CDR3 protein: CASSYSAGGGQFF